The rows below give T cell receptor beta chains drawn from one sample of a study of post-analysis software for immune sequencing data. TCRdb passed the PCR reads through MiXCR, listing each CDR3 protein once. The sample has hundreds of thousands of distinct CDR3 sequences, 53% seen once; the top ten hold approximately 4.5%. Sequenced material: blood. The receptors derive from a girl between 10 and 17 years old with multiple sclerosis. CDR3s leave out the opening cysteine and the closing phenylalanine or tryptophan. D genes are given only for firm matches.

CDR3: ASSDPQEQTPKETQY
length: 15
J: TRBJ2-5
V: TRBV5-5
D: .

CDR3: ASSPSSGTEAF
length: 11
J: TRBJ1-1
V: TRBV18
D: .

CDR3: ASSSTFPTKETQY
length: 13
J: TRBJ2-5
V: TRBV3-1
D: .

CDR3: ASSLKGTYEQY
length: 11
J: TRBJ2-7
V: TRBV12-3/TRBV12-4
D: .

CDR3: ASSDKGDRDQETQY
length: 14
J: TRBJ2-5
V: TRBV2
D: TRBD1

CDR3: ASSQDLESYEQY
length: 12
J: TRBJ2-7
V: TRBV4-2
D: .

CDR3: ASSWTGNTDTQY
length: 12
J: TRBJ2-3
V: TRBV4-1
D: TRBD1

CDR3: ASSARTGRYGYT
length: 12
J: TRBJ1-2
V: TRBV3-1
D: .

CDR3: ASSNLGPSYEQY
length: 12
J: TRBJ2-7
V: TRBV5-1
D: .

CDR3: ATSGAGETQY
length: 10
J: .
V: TRBV15
D: .

CDR3: ASSVSGTGAKNIQY
length: 14
J: TRBJ2-4
V: TRBV9
D: TRBD1

CDR3: ASSFDGRQY
length: 9
J: TRBJ2-7
V: TRBV12-3/TRBV12-4
D: .

CDR3: ASSQAKGARGANVLT
length: 15
J: TRBJ2-6
V: TRBV4-2
D: TRBD1

CDR3: SVVGWTGELF
length: 10
J: TRBJ2-2
V: TRBV29-1
D: .